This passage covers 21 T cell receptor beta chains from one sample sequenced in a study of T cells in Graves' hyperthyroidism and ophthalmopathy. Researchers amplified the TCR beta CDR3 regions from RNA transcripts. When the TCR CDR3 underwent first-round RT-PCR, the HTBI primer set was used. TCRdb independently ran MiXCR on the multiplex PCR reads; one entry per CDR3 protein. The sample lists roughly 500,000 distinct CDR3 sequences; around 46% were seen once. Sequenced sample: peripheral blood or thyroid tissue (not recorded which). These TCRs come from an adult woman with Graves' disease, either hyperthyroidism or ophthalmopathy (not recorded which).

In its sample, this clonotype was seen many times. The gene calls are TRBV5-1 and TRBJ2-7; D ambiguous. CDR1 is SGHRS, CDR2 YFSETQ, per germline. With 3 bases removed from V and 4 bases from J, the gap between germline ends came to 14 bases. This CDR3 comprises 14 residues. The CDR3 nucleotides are TGCGCCAGCAGCTCGAATCAACGGCGTTACGAGCAGTACTTC. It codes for CASSSNQRRYEQYF.

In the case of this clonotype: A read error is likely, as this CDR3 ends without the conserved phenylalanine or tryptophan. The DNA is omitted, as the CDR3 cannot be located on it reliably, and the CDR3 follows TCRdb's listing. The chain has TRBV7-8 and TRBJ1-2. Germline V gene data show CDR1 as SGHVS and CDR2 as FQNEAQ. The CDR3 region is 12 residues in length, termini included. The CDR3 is CASSLAGTSGAY.

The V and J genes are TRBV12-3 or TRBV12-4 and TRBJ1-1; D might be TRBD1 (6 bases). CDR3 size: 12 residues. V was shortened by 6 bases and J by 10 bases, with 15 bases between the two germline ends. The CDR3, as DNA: TGTGCCAGCAGCTTATTGACAGGTCCAGCTTTCTTT. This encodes CASSLLTGPAFF.

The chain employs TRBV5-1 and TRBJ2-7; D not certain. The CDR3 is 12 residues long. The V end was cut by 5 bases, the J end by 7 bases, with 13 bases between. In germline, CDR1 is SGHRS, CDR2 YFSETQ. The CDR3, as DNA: TGCGCCAGCAGGACACCAAGTAGGGAGCAGTACTTC. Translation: CASRTPSREQYF.

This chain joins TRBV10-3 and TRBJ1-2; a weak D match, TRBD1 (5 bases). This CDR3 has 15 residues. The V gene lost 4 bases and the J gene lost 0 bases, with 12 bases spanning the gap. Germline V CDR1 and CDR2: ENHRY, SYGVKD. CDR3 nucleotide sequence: TGTGCCATCAGTGTACCTCGGGGGGCTAACTATGGCTACACCTTC. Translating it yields CAISVPRGANYGYTF.

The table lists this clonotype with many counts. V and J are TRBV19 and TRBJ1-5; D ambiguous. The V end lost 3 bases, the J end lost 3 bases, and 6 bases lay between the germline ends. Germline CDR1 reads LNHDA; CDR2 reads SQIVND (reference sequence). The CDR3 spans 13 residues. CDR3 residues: CASSIQVNQPQHF. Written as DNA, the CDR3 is TGTGCCAGTAGTATCCAGGTCAATCAGCCCCAGCATTTT.

CDR3 amino acids: CASMRSGSSDTQYF. The CDR3 nucleotides are TGCGCCAGTATGAGAAGCGGGAGCTCAGATACGCAGTATTTT. This chain connects TRBV5-1 to TRBJ2-3; TRBD2 matches at 8 bases. With 8 bases clipped from V and 4 bases from J, the junction kept 9 bases outside the gene matches. The CDR3 contains 14 residues. CDR1 is SGHRS and CDR2 is YFSETQ in the germline V gene.

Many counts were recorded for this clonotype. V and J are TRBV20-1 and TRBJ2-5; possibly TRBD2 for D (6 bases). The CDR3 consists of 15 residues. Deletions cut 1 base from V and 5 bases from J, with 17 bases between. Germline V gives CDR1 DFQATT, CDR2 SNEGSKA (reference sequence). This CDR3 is CSARGGDSQWETQYF. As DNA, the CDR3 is TGCAGTGCTAGAGGAGGGGACTCCCAATGGGAGACCCAGTACTTC.

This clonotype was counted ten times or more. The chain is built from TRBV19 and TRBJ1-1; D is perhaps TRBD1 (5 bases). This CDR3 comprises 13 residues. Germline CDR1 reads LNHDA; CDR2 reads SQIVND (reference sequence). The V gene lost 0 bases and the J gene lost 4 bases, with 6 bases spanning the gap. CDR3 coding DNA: TGTGCCAGTAGTATAGACAGGGCCACTGAAGCTTTCTTT. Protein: CASSIDRATEAFF.

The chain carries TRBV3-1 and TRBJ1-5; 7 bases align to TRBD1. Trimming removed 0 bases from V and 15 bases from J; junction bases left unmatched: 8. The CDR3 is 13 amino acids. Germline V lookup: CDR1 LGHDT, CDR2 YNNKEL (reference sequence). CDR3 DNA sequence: TGTGCCAGCAGCCAAGAAACAGGCAGGGGGTTGCATTTT. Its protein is CASSQETGRGLHF.

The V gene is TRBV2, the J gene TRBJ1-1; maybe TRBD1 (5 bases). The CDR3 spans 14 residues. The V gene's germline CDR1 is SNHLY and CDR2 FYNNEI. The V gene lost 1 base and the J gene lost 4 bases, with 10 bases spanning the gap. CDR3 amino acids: CASSEGGTTTEAFF. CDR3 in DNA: TGTGCCAGCAGTGAAGGGGGGACCACCACTGAAGCTTTCTTT.

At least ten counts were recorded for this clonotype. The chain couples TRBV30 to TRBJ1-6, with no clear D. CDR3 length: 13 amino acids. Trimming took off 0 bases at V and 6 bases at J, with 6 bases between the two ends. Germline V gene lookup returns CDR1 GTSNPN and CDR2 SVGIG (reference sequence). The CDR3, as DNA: TGTGCCTGGAGTGTAGGCCCTAATTCACCCCTCCACTTT. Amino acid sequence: CAWSVGPNSPLHF.

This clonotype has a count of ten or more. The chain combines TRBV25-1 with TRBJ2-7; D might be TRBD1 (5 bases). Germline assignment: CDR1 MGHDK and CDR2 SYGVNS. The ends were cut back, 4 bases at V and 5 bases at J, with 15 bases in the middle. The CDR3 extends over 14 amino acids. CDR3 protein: CASSGPGGAHEQYF. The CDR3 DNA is TGTGCCAGCAGTGGCCCAGGTGGGGCCCACGAGCAGTACTTC.

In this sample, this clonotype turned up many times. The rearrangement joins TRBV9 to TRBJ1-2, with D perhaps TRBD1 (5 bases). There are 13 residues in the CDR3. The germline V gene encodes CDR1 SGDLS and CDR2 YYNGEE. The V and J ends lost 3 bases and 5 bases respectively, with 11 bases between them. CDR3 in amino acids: CASSDPGRYGYTF. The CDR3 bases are TGTGCCAGCAGCGACCCAGGGAGGTATGGCTACACCTTC.

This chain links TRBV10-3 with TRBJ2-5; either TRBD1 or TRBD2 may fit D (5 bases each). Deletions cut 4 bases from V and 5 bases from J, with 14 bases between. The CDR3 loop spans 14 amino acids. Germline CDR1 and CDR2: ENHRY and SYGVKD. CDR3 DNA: TGTGCCATCAGTGGGGGACCGAAAATGGAGACCCAGTACTTC. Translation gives CAISGGPKMETQYF.

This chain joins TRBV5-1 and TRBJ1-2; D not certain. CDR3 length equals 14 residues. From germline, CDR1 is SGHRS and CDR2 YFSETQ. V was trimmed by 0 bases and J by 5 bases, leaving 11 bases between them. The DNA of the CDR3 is TGCGCCAGCAGCTTGGAGGGCCCACGATATGGCTACACCTTC. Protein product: CASSLEGPRYGYTF.

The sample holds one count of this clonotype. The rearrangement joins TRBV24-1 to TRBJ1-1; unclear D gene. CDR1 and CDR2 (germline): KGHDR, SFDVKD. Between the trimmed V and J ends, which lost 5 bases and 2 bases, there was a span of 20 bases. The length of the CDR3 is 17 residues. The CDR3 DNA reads TGTGCCACCAGTGCTAGACCCCCGGGGAGTCGTAACACTGAAGCTTTCTTT. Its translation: CATSARPPGSRNTEAFF.

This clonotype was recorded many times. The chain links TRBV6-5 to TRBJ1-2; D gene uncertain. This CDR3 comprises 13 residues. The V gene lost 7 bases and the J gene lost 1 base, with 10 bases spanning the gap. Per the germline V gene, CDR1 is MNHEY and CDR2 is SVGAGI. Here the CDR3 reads CASNTQFNYGYTF. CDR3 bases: TGTGCCAGCAACACACAATTTAACTATGGCTACACCTTC.

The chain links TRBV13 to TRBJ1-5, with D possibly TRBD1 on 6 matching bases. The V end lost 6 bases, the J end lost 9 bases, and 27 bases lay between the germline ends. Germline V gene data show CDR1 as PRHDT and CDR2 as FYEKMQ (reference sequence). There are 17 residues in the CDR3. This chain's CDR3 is CASRLRSGGFLPLPQHF. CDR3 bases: TGTGCCAGCAGGCTCCGCTCGGGGGGCTTCCTACCTCTGCCCCAGCATTTT.

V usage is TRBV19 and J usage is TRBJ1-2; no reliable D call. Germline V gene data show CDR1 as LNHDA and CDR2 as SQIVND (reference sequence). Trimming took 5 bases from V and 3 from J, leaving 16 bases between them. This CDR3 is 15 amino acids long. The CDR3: CASSASPGKDYGYTF. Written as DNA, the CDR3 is TGTGCCAGTAGTGCTAGTCCGGGGAAGGACTATGGCTACACCTTC.

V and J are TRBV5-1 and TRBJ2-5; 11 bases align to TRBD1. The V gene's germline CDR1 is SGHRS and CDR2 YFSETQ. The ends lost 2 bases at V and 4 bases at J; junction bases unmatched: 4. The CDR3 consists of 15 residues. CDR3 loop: CASSFCGTGGETQYF. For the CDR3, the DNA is TGCGCCAGCAGCTTTTGCGGGACAGGGGGAGAGACCCAGTACTTC. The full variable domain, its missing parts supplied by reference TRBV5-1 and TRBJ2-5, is KAGVTQTPRYLIKTRGQQVTLSCSPISGHRSVSWYQQTPGQGLQFLFEYFSETQRNKGNFPGRFSGRQFSNSRSEMNVSTLELGDSALYLCASSFCGTGGETQYFGPGTRLLVL.